The following is a T cell receptor (beta chain) sequence with its context. Its target is not known. The data derive from a study of a mutant IDH1 vaccine in newly diagnosed glioma. Study overall: Before enrollment, the patients had been treated with radiotherapy alone, temozolomide alone, or both together. Most of them had received both.

The study's findings and limits: Pseudoprogression looked unconnected to shifts in top peripheral T cell clonotypes. Across multiple MHC alleles, approximately 93% of patients had vaccine-induced responses.

Time point of the sample: baseline, week 1 (first vaccination visit). Specified treatment: pre-vaccination baseline after standard-of-care therapy. The donors had new WHO grade 3 or 4 astrocytomas; these were IDH1-mutant and ATRX-lost. The data were produced by immunoSEQ multiplex PCR, yet TCRdb's version contains in-frame clones alone and is incomplete. The data contain 20,000 to 30,000 clones, approximately 93% of them singletons. This CDR3 region has 15 residues. Per the germline V gene, CDR1 is SGHTA and CDR2 is FQGNSA. Trimming took 2 bases from V and 0 from J, leaving 10 bases between them. The J gene is TRBJ1-1, the V gene TRBV7-2, with D unclear. This material consisted of PBMCs, taken from a glioma patient treated with radiotherapy, temozolomide or both. The sequence was collected from a young man with glioma. CDR3 in DNA: TGTGCCAGCAGCTTATCTCTCCTTCTGAACACTGAAGCTTTCTTT. Protein: CASSLSLLLNTEAFF. The complete variable domain, with remaining parts taken from reference TRBV7-2 and TRBJ1-1, reads GAGVSQSPSNKVTEKGKDVELRCDPISGHTALYWYRQSLGQGLEFLIYFQGNSAPDKSGLPSDRFSAERTGGSVSTLTIQRTQQEDSAVYLCASSLSLLLNTEAFFGQGTRLTVV.